Shown below are 2 T cell receptor beta chains from a single sample sequenced in a study of CD8+ T cells in alopecia areata. RNA was isolated and reverse transcribed to cDNA, the sequencing template. This table comes from immunoSEQ multiplex PCR, and its TCRdb copy is limited to in-frame clones, with some not included. The sample consists of 160,000 or so clones, about 54% of them appearing once. Treatment defined: oral pan-JAK inhibitor, 5-10 mg twice daily. Sequences were derived from CD4+ T cells sorted from blood, sampled at approximately week 60, from a patient treated with tofacitinib. The receptors come from a human donor with alopecia areata.

V is TRBV29-1 and J is TRBJ2-7; D ambiguous. The CDR3 runs 13 residues. V was cut by 7 bases and J by 3 bases, with 16 bases left in between. Per germline, CDR1 SQVTM and CDR2 ANQGSEA. CDR3 in DNA: TGCAGCGCTATGGACGGGTTCGTCTACGAGCAGTACTTC. This codes for CSAMDGFVYEQYF.

The gene calls are TRBV4-2 and TRBJ2-7; 8 bases line up with TRBD1. V lost 4 bases, J lost 3 bases, and 5 bases stayed unmatched. Germline V CDR1 and CDR2: LGHNA, YNFKEQ. The CDR3 has 14 residues. The DNA for the CDR3 is TGTGCCAGCAGCCGAAGGGGACAGGACTACGAGCAGTACTTC. It yields the protein CASSRRGQDYEQYF.